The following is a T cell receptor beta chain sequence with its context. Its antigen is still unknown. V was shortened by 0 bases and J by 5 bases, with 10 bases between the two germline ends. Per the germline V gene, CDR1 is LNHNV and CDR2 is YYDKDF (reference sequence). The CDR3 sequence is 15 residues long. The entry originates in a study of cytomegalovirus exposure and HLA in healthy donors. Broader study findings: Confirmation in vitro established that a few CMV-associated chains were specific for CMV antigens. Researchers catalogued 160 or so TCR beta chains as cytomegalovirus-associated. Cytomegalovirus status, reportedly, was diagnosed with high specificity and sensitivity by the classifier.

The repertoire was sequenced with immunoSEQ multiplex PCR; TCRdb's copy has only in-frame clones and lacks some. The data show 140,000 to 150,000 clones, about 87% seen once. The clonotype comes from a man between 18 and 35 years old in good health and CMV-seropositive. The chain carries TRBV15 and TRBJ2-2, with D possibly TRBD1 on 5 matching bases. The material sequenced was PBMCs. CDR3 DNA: TGTGCCACCAGCAGAGATAGGGGTTCAACCGGGGAGCTGTTTTTT. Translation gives CATSRDRGSTGELFF.